This T cell receptor (beta chain) appears in the sequencing data of a study of identical twins. The germline gives CDR1 MDHEN, CDR2 SYDVKM. Germline trimming cut 7 bases from V and 7 bases from J; bases unmatched to any gene: 6. The CDR3 has 12 residues. Worth noting for this clonotype: A much bigger clone sits one base away, suggesting this may be a read error.

TCRdb passed the 5' RACE reads through MiXCR, listing each CDR3 protein once. The table lists a few hundred thousand distinct CDR3 sequences, about 9% of them singletons. Sequencing was carried out using naive T cells sorted from blood. This chain joins TRBV28 and TRBJ2-5, with 7 bases fitting TRBD2. The receptor comes from a woman aged 45-59 years in good health. CDR3 region: CASKGGSGTQYF. CDR3 DNA sequence: TGTGCCAGCAAGGGCGGGAGCGGGACCCAGTACTTC.